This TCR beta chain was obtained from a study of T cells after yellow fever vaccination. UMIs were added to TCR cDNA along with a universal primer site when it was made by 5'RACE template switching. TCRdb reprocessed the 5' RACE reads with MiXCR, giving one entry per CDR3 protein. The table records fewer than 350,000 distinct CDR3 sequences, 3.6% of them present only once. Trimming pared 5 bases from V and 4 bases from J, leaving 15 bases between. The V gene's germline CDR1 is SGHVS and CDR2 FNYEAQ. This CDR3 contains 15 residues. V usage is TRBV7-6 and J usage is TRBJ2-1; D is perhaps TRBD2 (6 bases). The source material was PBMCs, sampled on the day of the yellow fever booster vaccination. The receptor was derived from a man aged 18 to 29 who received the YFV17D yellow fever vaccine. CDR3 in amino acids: CASSEWRGLYNEQFF. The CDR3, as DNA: TGTGCCAGCAGCGAATGGCGGGGTTTATACAATGAGCAGTTCTTC.